The source of this T cell receptor beta chain is a study of blood T cell repertoires in COVID-19. Generated by immunoSEQ multiplex PCR, the TCRdb table keeps only in-frame clones and is missing some. Found here are about 130,000 clones, about 85% of them singletons; the top ten hold about a quarter. CDR1 MDHEN and CDR2 SYDVKM come from the germline V gene. J lost 3 bases, V lost 9 bases, and 7 bases had no gene match. This CDR3 is built from 13 residues. Sample: peripheral blood. The chain has TRBV28 and TRBJ1-1; 7 bases fit TRBD1. This clonotype was obtained from a woman older than 75 with acute or convalescent COVID-19. Here the CDR3 DNA reads TGTGCCAGTATCAGGGGGGCGTACACTGAAGCTTTCTTT. This sequence encodes CASIRGAYTEAFF.